The present TCR beta chain was sequenced within a study of blood T cell repertoires in COVID-19. On the study more broadly: Specimens from acute and convalescent COVID-19 originated in the United States, Italy and Spain. PBMCs, B-cell-depleted T cells, or T cells were the source of the cDNA or gDNA that made up the material.

Germline assignment: CDR1 SEHNR and CDR2 FQNEAQ (reference sequence). This CDR3 spans 21 amino acids. V trimming: 5 bases; J trimming: 0 bases; junction bases outside the gene matches: 21. Seattle's enrolled individuals joined amid active infection and were then monitored longitudinally. In the original analysis: Reference gene primers were amplified, and this amplification served to estimate nucleated cell counts. Sequencing used immunoSEQ multiplex PCR; TCRdb keeps in-frame clones, though not all of them. V and J calls plus clone size are reproduced from that table; the DNA served to infer D and trimming. The data show about 50,000 clones, 80% to 90% seen once.

The specimen was peripheral blood. The clonotype originates from a woman aged 80 or older with COVID-19, enrolled during active disease. This sequence joins TRBV7-9 and TRBJ1-3, with TRBD1 identical over 8 bases. Here the CDR3 reads CASSNPNLPRDRSFSGNTIYF. CDR3 DNA: TGTGCCAGCAGCAATCCAAACCTGCCCAGGGACAGGAGCTTCTCTGGAAACACCATATATTTT.